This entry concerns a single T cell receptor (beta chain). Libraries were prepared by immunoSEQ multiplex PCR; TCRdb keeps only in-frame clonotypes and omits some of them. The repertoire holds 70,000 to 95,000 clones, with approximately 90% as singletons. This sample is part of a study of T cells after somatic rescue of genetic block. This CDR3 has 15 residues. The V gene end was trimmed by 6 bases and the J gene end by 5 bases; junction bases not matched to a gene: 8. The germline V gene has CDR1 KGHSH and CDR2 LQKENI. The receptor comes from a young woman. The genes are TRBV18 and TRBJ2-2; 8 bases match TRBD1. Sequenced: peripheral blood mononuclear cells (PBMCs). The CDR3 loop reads CASSSGQGHTGELFF. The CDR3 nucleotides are TGTGCCAGCTCTTCAGGACAGGGACATACCGGGGAGCTGTTTTTT.